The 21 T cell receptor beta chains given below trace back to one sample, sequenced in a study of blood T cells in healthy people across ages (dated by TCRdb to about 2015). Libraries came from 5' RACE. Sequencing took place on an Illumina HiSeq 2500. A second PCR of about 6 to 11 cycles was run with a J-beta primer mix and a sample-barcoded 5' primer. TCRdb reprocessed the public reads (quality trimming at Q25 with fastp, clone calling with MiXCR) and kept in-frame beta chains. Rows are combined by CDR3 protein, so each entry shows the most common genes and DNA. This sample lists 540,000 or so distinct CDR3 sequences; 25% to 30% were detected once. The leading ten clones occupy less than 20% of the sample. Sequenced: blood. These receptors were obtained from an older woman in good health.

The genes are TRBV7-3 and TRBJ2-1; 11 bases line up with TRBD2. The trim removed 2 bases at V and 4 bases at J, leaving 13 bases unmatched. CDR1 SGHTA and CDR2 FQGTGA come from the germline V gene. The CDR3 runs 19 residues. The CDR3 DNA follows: TGTGCCAGCAGCTTAGCCAAAGGGGCTAGCGGGGGGCGGTACAATGAGCAGTTCTTC. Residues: CASSLAKGASGGRYNEQFF. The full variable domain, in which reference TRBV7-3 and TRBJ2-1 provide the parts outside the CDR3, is GAGVSQTPSNKVTEKGKYVELRCDPISGHTALYWYRQSLGQGPEFLIYFQGTGAADDSGLPNDRFFAVRPEGSVSTLKIQRTERGDSAVYLCASSLAKGASGGRYNEQFFGPGTRLTVL.

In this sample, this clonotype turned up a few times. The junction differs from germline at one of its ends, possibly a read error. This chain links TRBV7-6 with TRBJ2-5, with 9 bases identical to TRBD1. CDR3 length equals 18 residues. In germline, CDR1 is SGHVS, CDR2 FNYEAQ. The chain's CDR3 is CASSLAPQGAHPQETQYF. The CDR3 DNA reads TGTGCCAGCAGCCTAGCCCCACAGGGGGCGCACCCCCAAGAGACCCAGTACTTC.

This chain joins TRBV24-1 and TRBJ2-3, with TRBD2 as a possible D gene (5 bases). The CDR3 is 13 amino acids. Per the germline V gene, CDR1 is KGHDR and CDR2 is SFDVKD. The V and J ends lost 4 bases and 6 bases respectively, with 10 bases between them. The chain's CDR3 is CATSETLGDTQYF. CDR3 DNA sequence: TGTGCCACCAGTGAGACACTAGGGGATACGCAGTATTTT.

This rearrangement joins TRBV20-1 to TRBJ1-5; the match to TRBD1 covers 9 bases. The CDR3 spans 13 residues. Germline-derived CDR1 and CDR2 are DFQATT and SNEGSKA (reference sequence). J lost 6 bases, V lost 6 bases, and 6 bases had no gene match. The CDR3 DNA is TGCAGTGCCCTGGGACAGGGAGGTCAGCCCCAGCATTTT. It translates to CSALGQGGQPQHF.

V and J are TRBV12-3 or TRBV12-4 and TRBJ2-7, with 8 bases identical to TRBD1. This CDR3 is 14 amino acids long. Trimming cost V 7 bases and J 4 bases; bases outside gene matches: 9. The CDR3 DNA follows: TGTGCCAGCACCCCTCGGCAGGGGGCTTACGAGCAGTACTTC. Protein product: CASTPRQGAYEQYF.

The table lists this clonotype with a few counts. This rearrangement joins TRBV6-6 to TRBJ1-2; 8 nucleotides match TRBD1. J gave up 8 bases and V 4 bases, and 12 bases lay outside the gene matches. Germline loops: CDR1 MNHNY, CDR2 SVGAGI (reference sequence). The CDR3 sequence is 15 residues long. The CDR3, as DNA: TGTGCCAGCAGTTTTAAACAGGGGGGAACCGTGGGCTACACCTTC. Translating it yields CASSFKQGGTVGYTF.

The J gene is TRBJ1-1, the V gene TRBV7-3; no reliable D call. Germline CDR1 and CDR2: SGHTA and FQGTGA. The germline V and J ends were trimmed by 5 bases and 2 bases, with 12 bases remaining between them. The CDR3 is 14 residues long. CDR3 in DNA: TGTGCCAGCAGCCCCGGTTGGACCAACACTGAAGCTTTCTTT. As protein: CASSPGWTNTEAFF.

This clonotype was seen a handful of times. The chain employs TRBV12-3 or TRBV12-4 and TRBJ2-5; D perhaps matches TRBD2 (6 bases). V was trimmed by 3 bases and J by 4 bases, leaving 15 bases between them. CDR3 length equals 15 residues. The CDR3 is CASSLLSGGGETQYF. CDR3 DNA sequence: TGTGCCAGCAGTTTGCTTAGCGGTGGGGGAGAGACCCAGTACTTC.

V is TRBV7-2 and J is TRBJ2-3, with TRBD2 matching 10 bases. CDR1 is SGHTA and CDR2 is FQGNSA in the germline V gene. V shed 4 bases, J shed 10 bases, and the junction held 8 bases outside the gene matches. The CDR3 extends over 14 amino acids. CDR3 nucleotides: TGTGCCAGCAGCTCACGGACTAGCGGCTCAGCGCAGTATTTT. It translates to CASSSRTSGSAQYF.

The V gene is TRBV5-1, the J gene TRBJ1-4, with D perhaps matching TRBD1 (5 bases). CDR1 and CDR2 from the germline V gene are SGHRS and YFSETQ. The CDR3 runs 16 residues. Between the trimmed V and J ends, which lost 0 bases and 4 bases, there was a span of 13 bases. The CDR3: CASSLGPGLGNEKLFF. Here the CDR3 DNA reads TGCGCCAGCAGCTTGGGGCCGGGGCTTGGTAATGAAAAACTGTTTTTT.

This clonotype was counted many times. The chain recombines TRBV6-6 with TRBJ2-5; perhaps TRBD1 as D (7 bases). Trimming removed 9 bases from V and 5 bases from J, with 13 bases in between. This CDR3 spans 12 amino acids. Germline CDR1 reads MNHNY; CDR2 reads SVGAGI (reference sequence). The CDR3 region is CASSGGLETQYF. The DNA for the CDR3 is TGTGCCAGTTCAGGGGGGCTGGAGACCCAGTACTTC.

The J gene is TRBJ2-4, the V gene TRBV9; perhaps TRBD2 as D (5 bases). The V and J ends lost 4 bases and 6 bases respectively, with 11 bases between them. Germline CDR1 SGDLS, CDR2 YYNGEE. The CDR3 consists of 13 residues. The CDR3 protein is CASSPQDLNIQYF. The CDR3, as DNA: TGTGCCAGCAGCCCCCAGGACTTAAACATTCAGTACTTC.

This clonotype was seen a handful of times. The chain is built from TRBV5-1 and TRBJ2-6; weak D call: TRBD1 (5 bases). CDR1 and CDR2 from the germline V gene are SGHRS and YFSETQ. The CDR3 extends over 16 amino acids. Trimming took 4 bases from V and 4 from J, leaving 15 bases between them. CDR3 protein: CASSPGTGPGANVLTF. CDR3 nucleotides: TGCGCCAGCAGCCCCGGAACAGGCCCCGGGGCCAACGTCCTGACTTTC.

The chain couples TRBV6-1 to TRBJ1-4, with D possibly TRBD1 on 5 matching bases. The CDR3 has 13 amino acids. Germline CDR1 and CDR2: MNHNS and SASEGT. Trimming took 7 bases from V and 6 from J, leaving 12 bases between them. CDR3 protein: CASTQGRYEKLFF. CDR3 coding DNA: TGTGCCAGCACTCAGGGAAGGTATGAAAAACTGTTTTTT.

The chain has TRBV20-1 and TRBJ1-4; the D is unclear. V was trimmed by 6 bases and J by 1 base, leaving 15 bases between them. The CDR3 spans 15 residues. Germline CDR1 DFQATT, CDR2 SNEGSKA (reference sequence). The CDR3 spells CSAKTPLGTNEKLFF. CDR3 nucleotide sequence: TGCAGTGCCAAGACACCATTGGGAACTAATGAAAAACTGTTTTTT.

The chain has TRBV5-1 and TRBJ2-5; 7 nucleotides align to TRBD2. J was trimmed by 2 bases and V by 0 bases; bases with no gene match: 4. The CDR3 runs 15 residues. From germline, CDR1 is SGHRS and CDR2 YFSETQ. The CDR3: CASSLVAGEQETQYF. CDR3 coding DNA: TGCGCCAGCAGCTTGGTTGCGGGGGAGCAAGAGACCCAGTACTTC.

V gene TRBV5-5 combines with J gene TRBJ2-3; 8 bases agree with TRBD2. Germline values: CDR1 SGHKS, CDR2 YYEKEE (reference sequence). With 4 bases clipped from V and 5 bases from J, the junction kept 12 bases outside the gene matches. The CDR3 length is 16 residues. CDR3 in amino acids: CASSLERGPGLDTQYF. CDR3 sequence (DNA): TGTGCCAGCAGCCTTGAGCGGGGGCCAGGGCTAGATACGCAGTATTTT.

Here the CDR3 reads CASRLREDSNSPLHF. CDR3 bases: TGTGCCAGCAGGTTGAGGGAAGACTCGAATTCACCCCTCCACTTT. The gene calls are TRBV27 and TRBJ1-6; D remains unclear. The CDR3 covers 15 residues. V lost 6 bases and J lost 7, with 16 bases in between. The germline gives CDR1 MNHEY, CDR2 SMNVEV (reference sequence).

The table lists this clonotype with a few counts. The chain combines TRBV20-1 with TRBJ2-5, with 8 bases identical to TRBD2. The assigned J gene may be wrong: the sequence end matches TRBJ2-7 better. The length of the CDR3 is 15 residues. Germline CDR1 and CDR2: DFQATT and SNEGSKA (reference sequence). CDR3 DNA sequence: TGCAGTGCTAGAGATGGGACTAGAGGAACCTACGAGCAGTACTTC. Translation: CSARDGTRGTYEQYF.

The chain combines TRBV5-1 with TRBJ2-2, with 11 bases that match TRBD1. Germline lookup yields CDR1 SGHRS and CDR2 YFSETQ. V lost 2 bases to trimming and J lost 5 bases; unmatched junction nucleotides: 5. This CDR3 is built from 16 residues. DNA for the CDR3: TGCGCCAGCAGCTTATCGGGACAGGGGGGAACCGGGGAGCTGTTTTTT. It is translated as CASSLSGQGGTGELFF.

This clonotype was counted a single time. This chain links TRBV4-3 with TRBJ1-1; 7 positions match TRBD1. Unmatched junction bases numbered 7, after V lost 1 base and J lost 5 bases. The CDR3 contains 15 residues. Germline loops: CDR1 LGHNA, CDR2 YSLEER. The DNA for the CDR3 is TGCGCCAGCAGCCAAGTTGACAGGGAGAAAACTGAAGCTTTCTTT. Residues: CASSQVDREKTEAFF.